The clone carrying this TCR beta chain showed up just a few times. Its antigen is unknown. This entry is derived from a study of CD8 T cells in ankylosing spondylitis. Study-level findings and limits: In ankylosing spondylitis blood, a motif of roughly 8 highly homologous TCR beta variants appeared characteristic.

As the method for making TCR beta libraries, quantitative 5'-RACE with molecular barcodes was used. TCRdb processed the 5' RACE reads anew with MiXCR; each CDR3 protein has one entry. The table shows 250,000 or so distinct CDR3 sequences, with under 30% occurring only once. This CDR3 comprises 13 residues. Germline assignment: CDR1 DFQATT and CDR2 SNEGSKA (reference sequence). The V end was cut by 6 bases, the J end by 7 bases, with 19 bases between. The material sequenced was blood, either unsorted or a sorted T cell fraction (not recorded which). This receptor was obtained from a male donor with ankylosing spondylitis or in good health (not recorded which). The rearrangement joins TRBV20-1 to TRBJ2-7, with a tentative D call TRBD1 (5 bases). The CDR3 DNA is TGCAGTGCCTCACCCAGGACAACCGGGGAGCAGTACTTC. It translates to CSASPRTTGEQYF.